This T cell receptor beta chain came from a study of regulatory T cells in long-lasting Graves disease. Germline V CDR1 and CDR2: MNHEY, SVGEGT. V shed 7 bases and J shed 9 bases, with 16 bases lying between them. The CDR3 extends over 13 amino acids. Comments on this clonotype: Antigen unknown.

Whole-study findings and limits: Patients with persistent Graves' had lower TCR diversity than newly diagnosed patients. It was in persistent disease that TRBV28, TRBJ1-2 and TRBJ2-5 were favored.

Sequencing libraries for TCR beta were prepared with iRepertoire HTBI primers and Arm-PCR of CDR3 regions. Source study methods: The identification of about 66 TRBV and approximately 15 TRBJ segments was made across samples. TCRdb re-called the multiplex PCR reads with MiXCR, one entry per CDR3 protein. It is TCRdb's table, rather than the study itself, that gives the V and J calls and clone size. The data contain around 480,000 distinct CDR3 sequences, about 17% of them singletons. Regarding time point: newly diagnosed GD, antithyroid drugs for less than 3 months. From PBMCs, RNA was extracted and then used to make the TCR library. These records were also assigned to another study, of T cells in Graves' hyperthyroidism and ophthalmopathy. That work states: TCR CDR3 regions were first amplified by RT-PCR with HTBI primers.

Sample: peripheral blood mononuclear cells (PBMCs), taken at new diagnosis, from a patient treated with antithyroid drugs. This clonotype was sampled from a man in his forties with Graves disease. The rearrangement uses TRBV6-2 or TRBV6-3 and TRBJ2-1, with D possibly TRBD2 on 5 matching bases. Here the CDR3 DNA reads TGTGCCAGCACCCATCCGGGGTCGGGTGAGCAGTTCTTC. Encoded protein: CASTHPGSGEQFF.